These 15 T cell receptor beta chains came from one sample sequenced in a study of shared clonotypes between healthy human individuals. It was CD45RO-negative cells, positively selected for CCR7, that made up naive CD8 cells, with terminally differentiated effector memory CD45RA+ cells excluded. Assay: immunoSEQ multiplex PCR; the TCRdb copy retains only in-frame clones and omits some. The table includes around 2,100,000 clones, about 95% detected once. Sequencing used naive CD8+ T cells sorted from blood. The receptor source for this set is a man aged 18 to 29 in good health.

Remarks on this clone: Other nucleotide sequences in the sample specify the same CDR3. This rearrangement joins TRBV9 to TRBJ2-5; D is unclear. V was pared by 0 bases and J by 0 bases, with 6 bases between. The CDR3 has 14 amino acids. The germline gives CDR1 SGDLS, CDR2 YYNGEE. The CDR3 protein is CASSVEGYQETQYF. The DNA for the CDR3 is TGTGCCAGCAGCGTAGAAGGATACCAAGAGACCCAGTACTTC. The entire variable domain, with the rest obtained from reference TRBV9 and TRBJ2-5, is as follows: DSGVTQTPKHLITATGQRVTLRCSPRSGDLSVYWYQQSLDQGLQFLIQYYNGEERAKGNILERFSAQQFPDLHSELNLSSLELGDSALYFCASSVEGYQETQYFGPGTRLLVL.

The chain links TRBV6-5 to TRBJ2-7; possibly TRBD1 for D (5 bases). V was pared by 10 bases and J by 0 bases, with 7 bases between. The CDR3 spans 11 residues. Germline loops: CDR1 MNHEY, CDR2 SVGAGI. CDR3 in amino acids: CAIRDSYEQYF. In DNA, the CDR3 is TGTGCCATCAGGGACTCCTACGAGCAGTACTTC.

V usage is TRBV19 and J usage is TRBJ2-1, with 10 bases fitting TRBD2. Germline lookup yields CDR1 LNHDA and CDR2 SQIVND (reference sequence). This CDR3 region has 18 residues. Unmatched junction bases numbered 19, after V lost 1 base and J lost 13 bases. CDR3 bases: TGTGCCAGTAGTATAGTGGGATTTCAGAGCGGGAGGGGATTAGAACAGTTCTTC. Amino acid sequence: CASSIVGFQSGRGLEQFF.

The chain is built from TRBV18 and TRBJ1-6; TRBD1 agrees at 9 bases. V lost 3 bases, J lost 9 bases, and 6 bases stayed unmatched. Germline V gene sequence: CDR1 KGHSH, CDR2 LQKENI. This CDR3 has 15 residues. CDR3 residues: CASSPPGQGSSPLHF. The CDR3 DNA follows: TGTGCCAGCTCACCTCCTGGACAGGGGAGTTCACCCCTCCACTTT.

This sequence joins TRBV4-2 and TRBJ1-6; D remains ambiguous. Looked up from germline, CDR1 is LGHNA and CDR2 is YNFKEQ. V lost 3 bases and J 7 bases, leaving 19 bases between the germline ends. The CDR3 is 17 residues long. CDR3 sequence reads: CASSHIQEGLRNSPLHF. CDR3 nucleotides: TGTGCCAGCAGCCATATACAAGAGGGCCTAAGGAATTCACCCCTCCACTTT.

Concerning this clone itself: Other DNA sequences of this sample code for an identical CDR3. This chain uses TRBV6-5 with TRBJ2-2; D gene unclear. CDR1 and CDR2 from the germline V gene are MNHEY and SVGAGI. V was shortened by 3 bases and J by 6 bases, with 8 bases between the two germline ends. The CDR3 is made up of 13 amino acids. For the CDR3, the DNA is TGTGCCAGCAGTTATGGCGTTTCCGGGGAGCTGTTTTTT. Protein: CASSYGVSGELFF.

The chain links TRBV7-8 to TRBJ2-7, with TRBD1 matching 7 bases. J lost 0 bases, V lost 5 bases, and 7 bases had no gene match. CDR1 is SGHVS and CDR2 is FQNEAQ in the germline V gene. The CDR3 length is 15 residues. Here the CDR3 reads CASSTFRGISYEQYF. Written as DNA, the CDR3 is TGTGCCAGCAGCACTTTCAGGGGGATCTCCTACGAGCAGTACTTC.

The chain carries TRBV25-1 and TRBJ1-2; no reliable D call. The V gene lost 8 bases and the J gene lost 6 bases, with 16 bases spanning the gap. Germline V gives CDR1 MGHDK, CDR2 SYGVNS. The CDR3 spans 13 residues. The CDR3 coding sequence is TGTGCCAGCTCTACCACCGCTTGGGATGGCTACACCTTC. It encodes CASSTTAWDGYTF.

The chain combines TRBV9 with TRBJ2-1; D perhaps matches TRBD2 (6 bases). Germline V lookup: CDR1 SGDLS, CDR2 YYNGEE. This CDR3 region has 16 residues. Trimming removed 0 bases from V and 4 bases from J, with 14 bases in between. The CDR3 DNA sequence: TGTGCCAGCAGCGTAGGGTCGGGAGAGTCGTACAATGAGCAGTTCTTC. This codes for CASSVGSGESYNEQFF.

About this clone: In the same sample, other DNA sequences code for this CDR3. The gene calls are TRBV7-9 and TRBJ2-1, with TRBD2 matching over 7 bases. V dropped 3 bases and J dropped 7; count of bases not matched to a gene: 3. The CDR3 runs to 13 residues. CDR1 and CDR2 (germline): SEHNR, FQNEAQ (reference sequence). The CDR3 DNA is TGTGCCAGCAGCTTTCTGGGGGGGAATGAGCAGTTCTTC. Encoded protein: CASSFLGGNEQFF.

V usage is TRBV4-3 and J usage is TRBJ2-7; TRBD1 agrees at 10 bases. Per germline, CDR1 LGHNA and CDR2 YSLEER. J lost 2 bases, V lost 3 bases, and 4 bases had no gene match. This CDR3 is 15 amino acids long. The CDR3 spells CASSHRGTGAYEQYF. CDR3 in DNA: TGCGCCAGCAGCCATCGCGGGACAGGGGCCTACGAGCAGTACTTC.

The CDR3 reads CASSVANSGYEQYF. The CDR3 DNA sequence: TGTGCCAGCAGCGTAGCAAATAGCGGGTACGAGCAGTACTTC. J is TRBJ2-7 and V is TRBV9, with 7 bases aligning to TRBD2. Germline CDR1 and CDR2: SGDLS and YYNGEE. The CDR3 totals 14 residues. J was trimmed by 4 bases and V by 0 bases; bases with no gene match: 4.

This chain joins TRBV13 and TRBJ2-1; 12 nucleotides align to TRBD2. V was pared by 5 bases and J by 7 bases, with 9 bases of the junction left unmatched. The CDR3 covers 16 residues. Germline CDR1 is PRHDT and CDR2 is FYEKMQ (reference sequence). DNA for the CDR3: TGTGCCAGCAGCCCCCGACTAGCGGGAGCGTCGAATGAGCAGTTCTTC. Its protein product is CASSPRLAGASNEQFF.

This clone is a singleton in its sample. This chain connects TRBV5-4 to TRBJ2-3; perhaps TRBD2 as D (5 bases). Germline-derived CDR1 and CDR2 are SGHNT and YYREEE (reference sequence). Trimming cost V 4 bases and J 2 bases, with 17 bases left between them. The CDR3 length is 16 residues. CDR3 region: CASSLDSYQLTDTQYF. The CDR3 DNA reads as TGTGCCAGCAGCCTGGACTCGTACCAACTCACAGATACGCAGTATTTT.

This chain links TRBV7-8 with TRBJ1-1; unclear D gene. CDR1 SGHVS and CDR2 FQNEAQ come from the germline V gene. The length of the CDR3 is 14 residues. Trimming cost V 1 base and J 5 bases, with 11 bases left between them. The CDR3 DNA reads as TGTGCCAGCAGCTTAGGGGCAGTAACTACTGAAGCTTTCTTT. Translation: CASSLGAVTTEAFF.